This T cell receptor beta chain was found in a study of blood T cell repertoires in COVID-19. Study summary: The United States, Italy and Spain were the sources of the acute and convalescent COVID-19 samples. Sample material is recorded as cDNA or gDNA derived from T cells, B-cell-depleted T cells, or PBMCs.

Under the authors' procedure: Counts of nucleated cells, estimated from reference gene primer amplification, were obtained. The assay was immunoSEQ multiplex PCR, and TCRdb's table has in-frame clones only and misses some. The D gene and trimming were derived from the DNA, and the V and J assignments and clone size from that table. Among fewer than 200,000 clones listed, about 76% were seen once. CDR3 size: 14 residues. Germline assignment: CDR1 SNHLY and CDR2 FYNNEI. V was trimmed by 5 bases and J by 5 bases, leaving 12 bases between them. The chain employs TRBV2 and TRBJ1-4; D is unresolved. Sequencing was carried out using peripheral blood. The TCR originated in a woman between 50 and 59 years old with active or convalescent COVID-19. The CDR3 loop is CASSPRRGNEKLFF. The CDR3 bases are TGTGCCAGCAGTCCCCGGCGGGGAAATGAAAAACTGTTTTTT.